These T cell receptor beta chains were read from a single sample in a study of T cell changes during pregnancy in multiple sclerosis. Using immunoSEQ multiplex PCR, the repertoire was profiled, and TCRdb retains in-frame clones only, with some absent. The data show tens of thousands of clones, less than 90% seen once. The source was peripheral blood, collected before pregnancy. These receptors all stem from a female donor with multiple sclerosis, enrolled in a pregnancy study. The CDR3 runs from the conserved cysteine through the conserved F or W. D genes are given only for firm matches. Part of the rows lack a size; the others show once, few, many or a class for expanded clones.

J gene,CDR3 length,D gene,V gene,clone size,CDR3 protein,CDR3 DNA
TRBJ1-1,12,-,TRBV7-9,-,CASSQGQTEAFF,TGTGCCAGCAGCCAGGGGCAAACTGAAGCTTTCTTT
TRBJ1-1,15,-,TRBV29-1,-,CSVANIQGRGTEAFF,TGCAGCGTCGCCAATATACAGGGAAGAGGGACTGAAGCTTTCTTT
TRBJ2-3,14,-,TRBV25-1,-,CASSVAGGTDTQYF,TGTGCCAGCAGTGTGGCAGGGGGCACAGATACGCAGTATTTT
TRBJ2-5,12,-,TRBV5-1,-,CASRRQQETQYF,TGCGCCAGCCGGAGACAGCAAGAGACCCAGTACTTC
TRBJ2-7,13,TRBD1,TRBV2,-,CASMGRGSYEQYF,TGTGCCAGCATGGGCAGGGGGTCCTACGAGCAGTACTTC
TRBJ2-2,15,-,TRBV6-4,-,CASSVRGYQTGELFF,TGTGCCAGCAGTGTTCGGGGGTATCAAACCGGGGAGCTGTTTTTT
TRBJ1-1,11,-,TRBV6-5,few,CASSWGDEAFF,TGTGCCAGCAGTTGGGGAGACGAAGCTTTCTTT
TRBJ2-1,14,TRBD1,TRBV18,-,CASSQDRVNNEQFF,TGTGCCAGCTCACAGGACAGGGTTAACAATGAGCAGTTCTTC
TRBJ2-7,14,TRBD1,TRBV2,-,CASNGQGAHYEQYF,TGTGCCAGCAACGGACAGGGGGCACACTACGAGCAGTACTTC
TRBJ1-2,14,-,TRBV27,-,CASRPGQLIYGYTF,TGTGCCAGCAGGCCAGGGCAGCTAATCTATGGCTACACCTTC
TRBJ2-7,16,-,TRBV7-8,-,CASSLASRSTSYEQYF,TGTGCCAGCAGCTTAGCCTCTAGGAGTACCTCCTACGAGCAGTACTTC
TRBJ1-1,13,TRBD1,TRBV10-1,-,CASSLGQDTEAFF,TGCGCCAGCAGCCTCGGACAGGACACTGAAGCTTTCTTT
TRBJ1-5,14,-,TRBV5-1,once,CASSEGYSNQPQHF,TGCGCCAGCAGCGAGGGTTATAGCAATCAGCCCCAGCATTTT
TRBJ1-1,12,-,TRBV2,few,CASSDRPIEAFF,TGTGCCAGCAGTGACAGGCCGATTGAAGCTTTCTTT
TRBJ2-7,13,-,TRBV10-3,-,CAISESRSHEQYF,TGTGCCATCAGTGAGTCGAGATCCCACGAGCAGTACTTC
TRBJ2-1,14,-,TRBV5-1,-,CASKEGVSYNEQFF,TGCGCCAGCAAGGAAGGGGTCTCCTACAATGAGCAGTTCTTC
TRBJ2-1,16,TRBD2,TRBV25-1,-,CASTLGGTSGDNEQFF,TGTGCCAGCACCCTGGGGGGGACTAGCGGGGACAATGAGCAGTTCTTC
TRBJ1-1,15,TRBD1,TRBV30,-,CAWSPLGQANTEAFF,TGTGCCTGGAGTCCTCTGGGACAGGCTAACACTGAAGCTTTCTTT
TRBJ2-7,18,-,TRBV5-1,-,CASSLAPSTAKSSYEQYF,TGCGCCAGCAGCTTGGCCCCGTCTACCGCTAAGAGCTCCTACGAGCAGTACTTC
TRBJ2-2,13,-,TRBV19,-,CASSGGNTGELFF,TGTGCCAGTAGCGGTGGGAACACCGGGGAGCTGTTTTTT
TRBJ2-7,13,TRBD1,TRBV2,-,CASRGVTGGEQYF,TGTGCCAGCAGGGGGGTCACAGGGGGCGAGCAGTACTTC
TRBJ1-1,15,-,TRBV14,-,CASSQAGPMNTEAFF,TGTGCCAGCAGCCAAGCAGGGCCGATGAACACTGAAGCTTTCTTT
TRBJ1-2,12,-,TRBV7-9,-,CASSLGKRGYTF,TGTGCCAGCAGCTTAGGCAAGCGAGGCTACACCTTC
TRBJ2-7,13,-,TRBV7-9,-,CASSSTGFDEQYF,TGTGCCAGCAGCTCTACAGGGTTCGACGAGCAGTACTTC
TRBJ2-7,14,-,TRBV21-1,-,CASSSTSCCHEQYF,TGTGCCAGCAGCTCAACTAGCTGCTGCCACGAGCAGTACTTC
TRBJ1-1,12,-,TRBV29-1,-,CSSRGQATEAFF,TGCAGCTCCCGCGGGCAGGCCACTGAAGCTTTCTTT
TRBJ2-1,17,-,TRBV5-1,-,CASSLGNSGSSYNEQFF,TGCGCCAGCAGCTTGGGAAATAGTGGGAGTTCTTACAATGAGCAGTTCTTC
TRBJ1-1,14,-,TRBV29-1,once,CSVEVGQVNTEAFF,TGCAGCGTTGAAGTGGGCCAGGTGAACACTGAAGCTTTCTTT
TRBJ1-1,11,-,TRBV5-1,-,CASSLGAEAFF,TGCGCCAGCAGCTTAGGGGCCGAAGCTTTCTTT
TRBJ2-1,15,-,TRBV7-9,-,CASTLAALTYNEQFF,TGTGCCAGCACTCTAGCAGCTTTAACTTACAATGAGCAGTTCTTC
TRBJ1-3,16,TRBD1,TRBV15,-,CATSRGQGPTGNTIYF,TGTGCCACCAGCAGAGGACAGGGTCCCACTGGAAACACCATATATTTT
TRBJ1-5,16,-,TRBV19,-,CASSNPGRGSNQPQHF,TGTGCCAGTAGTAACCCGGGTAGGGGTAGCAATCAGCCCCAGCATTTT
TRBJ1-1,14,TRBD1,TRBV27,-,CASSPTGGLSEAFF,TGTGCCAGCAGTCCGACAGGGGGCTTGTCTGAAGCTTTCTTT
TRBJ1-2,15,TRBD1,TRBV18,-,CASSPLLDRNYGYTF,TGTGCCAGCTCACCACTCTTGGACAGGAACTATGGCTACACCTTC
TRBJ2-1,17,TRBD2,TRBV27,-,CASKTSSGTSGINEQFF,TGTGCCAGCAAAACATCGTCCGGGACTAGCGGGATCAATGAGCAGTTCTTC
TRBJ1-2,12,-,TRBV7-9,-,CASSSSNYGYTF,TGTGCCAGCAGCTCCTCTAACTATGGCTACACCTTC
TRBJ1-2,13,-,TRBV9,-,CASSVEQGYGYTF,TGTGCCAGCAGCGTAGAACAGGGCTATGGCTACACCTTC
TRBJ1-6,14,-,TRBV19,-,CASSTLDSNSPLHF,TGTGCCAGTAGTACCCTGGACAGTAATTCACCCCTCCACTTT
TRBJ1-1,15,-,TRBV25-1,-,CASMGPEGQNTEAFF,TGTGCCAGCATGGGGCCGGAAGGGCAAAACACTGAAGCTTTCTTT
TRBJ2-7,16,TRBD2,TRBV19,-,CASSVGLAGGTYEQYF,TGTGCCAGTAGTGTAGGACTAGCGGGAGGAACCTACGAGCAGTACTTC
TRBJ1-1,17,-,TRBV5-1,-,CASSPTKLTGFETEAFF,TGCGCCAGCAGCCCAACCAAACTTACAGGGTTTGAGACTGAAGCTTTCTTT
TRBJ1-2,11,TRBD1,TRBV28,-,CASRRQGGYTF,TGTGCCAGCAGGAGACAGGGGGGCTACACCTTC
TRBJ2-6,15,-,TRBV19,-,CASSTMESGANVLTF,TGTGCCAGTAGCACGATGGAGTCTGGGGCCAACGTCCTGACTTTC
TRBJ1-1,15,-,TRBV7-2,-,CASSLEGILGLSAFF,TGTGCCAGCAGCTTAGAAGGTATTCTGGGACTATCAGCTTTCTTT
TRBJ2-5,15,TRBD2,TRBV5-4,-,CASSLQLAGGETQYF,TGTGCCAGCAGCTTGCAACTAGCGGGGGGCGAGACCCAGTACTTC
TRBJ2-1,15,-,TRBV27,-,CASSLETGVYNEQFF,TGTGCCAGCAGTTTAGAGACAGGAGTGTACAATGAGCAGTTCTTC
TRBJ1-1,15,-,TRBV6-5,-,CASSYSNRLNTEAFF,TGTGCCAGCAGTTACTCTAACAGACTGAACACTGAAGCTTTCTTT
TRBJ1-6,13,-,TRBV6-1,few,CASRGPTYSPLHF,TGTGCCAGCAGGGGCCCTACGTATTCACCCCTCCACTTT
TRBJ1-5,17,-,TRBV30,-,CAWSYRRPRSGNQPQHF,TGTGCCTGGAGTTACCGTCGACCGCGCTCCGGGAATCAGCCCCAGCATTTT
TRBJ1-1,13,-,TRBV19,few,CASSKQLNTEAFF,TGTGCCAGTAGCAAACAGTTGAACACTGAAGCTTTCTTT
TRBJ1-2,16,TRBD1,TRBV5-1,-,CASSLEDRGLNYGYTF,TGCGCCAGCAGCTTGGAAGACAGGGGGCTAAACTATGGCTACACCTTC
TRBJ1-2,14,-,TRBV6-1,once,CASSTGIATYGYTF,TGTGCCAGCAGTACCGGGATCGCTACCTATGGCTACACCTTC
TRBJ2-3,14,-,TRBV6-7,-,CASSPPLGRNTQYF,TGTGCCAGCAGTCCCCCGCTGGGGCGAAATACGCAGTATTTT
TRBJ2-5,14,-,TRBV5-1,-,CASESGRGSETQYF,TGCGCCAGCGAATCGGGCAGGGGTTCGGAGACCCAGTACTTC
TRBJ2-7,15,TRBD2,TRBV4-2,-,CASSRTPGLAYEQYF,TGTGCCAGCAGCCGCACCCCGGGACTAGCGTACGAGCAGTACTTC
TRBJ2-7,14,-,TRBV27,-,CASLPQGNPYEQYF,TGTGCCAGCCTCCCGCAGGGAAATCCGTACGAGCAGTACTTC
TRBJ1-1,14,-,TRBV7-6,-,CASSLSGGGTEAFF,TGTGCCAGCAGCTTATCGGGGGGCGGCACTGAAGCTTTCTTT
TRBJ1-1,13,TRBD1,TRBV29-1,-,CSGGGQGNTEAFF,TGCAGCGGGGGGGGACAGGGGAACACTGAAGCTTTCTTT